Described below is a single T cell receptor beta chain sequence and its context. As yet, its antigen is unknown. Using immunoSEQ multiplex PCR, the repertoire was profiled, and TCRdb retains in-frame clones only, with some absent. The table includes 45,000 to 65,000 clones, about two thirds detected once. The data derive from a study of a mutant IDH1 vaccine in newly diagnosed glioma. Across the whole study: Patients were started on vaccination 4-6 weeks after radiotherapy alone, or with temozolomide cycles.

The time point was: week 47, end of study. Every single dose of the vaccine, 300 ug of mutant IDH1 20-mer peptide, came with topical imiquimod. The astrocytomas were IDH1-mutant, ATRX-negative, and WHO grade 3 or 4. There are 13 residues in the CDR3. Germline CDR1 SNHLY, CDR2 FYNNEI. Trimming cost V 3 bases and J 6 bases, with 9 bases left between them. The sequence derives from a man aged 35-49 years with glioma. Some clones in this sample may be carry-over from other donors' samples. The sequencing used peripheral blood mononuclear cells (PBMCs), collected from a glioma patient whose treatment included an IDH1 peptide vaccine. The chain employs TRBV2 and TRBJ2-1; D uncertain. The DNA of the CDR3 is TGTGCCAGCAGTGAGAACCAGCCCAATGAGCAGTTCTTC. It encodes CASSENQPNEQFF.